This T cell receptor (beta chain) comes out of a study of cytomegalovirus exposure and HLA in healthy donors. The PCR employed 60 Vbeta primers together with 13 Jbeta primers. Sequencing used immunoSEQ multiplex PCR; TCRdb keeps in-frame clones, though not all of them. The sample's table shows roughly 84,000 clones. Trimming took 5 bases from V and 2 from J; bases not matched to a gene: 8. The CDR3 is 16 residues long. The germline gives CDR1 SGHVS, CDR2 FQNEAQ. The sequence was obtained from a middle-aged man in good health and CMV-seronegative. The sequenced sample consisted of PBMCs. J is TRBJ2-3 and V is TRBV7-8; 9 bases map to TRBD2. CDR3 in DNA: TGTGCCAGCAGCACCCGACCTAGCGGGGCCACAGATACGCAGTATTTT. This codes for CASSTRPSGATDTQYF.